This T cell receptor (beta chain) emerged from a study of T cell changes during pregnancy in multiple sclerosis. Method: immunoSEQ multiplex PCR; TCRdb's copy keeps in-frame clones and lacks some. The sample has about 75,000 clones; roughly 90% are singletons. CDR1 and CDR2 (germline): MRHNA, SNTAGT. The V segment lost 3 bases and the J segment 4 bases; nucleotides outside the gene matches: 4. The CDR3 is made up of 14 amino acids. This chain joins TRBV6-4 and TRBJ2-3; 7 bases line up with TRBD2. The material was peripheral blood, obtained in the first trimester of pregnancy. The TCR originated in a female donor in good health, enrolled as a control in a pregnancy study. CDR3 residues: CASSELAGADTQYF. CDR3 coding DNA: TGTGCCAGCAGTGAATTGGCGGGGGCAGATACGCAGTATTTT.